Sequencing of this T cell receptor beta chain was carried out in a study of OX40 agonist ivuxolimab in advanced cancers. Generated by immunoSEQ multiplex PCR, the TCRdb table keeps only in-frame clones and is missing some. The data show 45,000 to 70,000 clones, more than 80% seen once. With respect to this clone: Antigen: not known.

People who had autoimmune disease history or systemic immunosuppression were excluded. Findings and limits, study-wide: No determination was made of the antigen specificity of the expanded peripheral T cells.

This clonotype originated in an adult with an advanced solid tumor such as melanoma, head and neck, liver or kidney cancer. The sequenced sample was CD4+ or CD8+ T cells sorted from blood, obtained in a trial of the OX40 agonist ivuxolimab.

The CDR3 sequence is CASSIEGGQPQHF. The CDR3 DNA reads TGTGCCAGTAGTATAGAAGGGGGTCAGCCCCAGCATTTT. This rearrangement joins TRBV19 to TRBJ1-5; possible D gene TRBD1, 6 bases. V was trimmed by 0 bases and J by 6 bases, leaving 6 bases between them. CDR1 is LNHDA, CDR2 SQIVND, per germline (reference sequence). The CDR3 is 13 amino acids.